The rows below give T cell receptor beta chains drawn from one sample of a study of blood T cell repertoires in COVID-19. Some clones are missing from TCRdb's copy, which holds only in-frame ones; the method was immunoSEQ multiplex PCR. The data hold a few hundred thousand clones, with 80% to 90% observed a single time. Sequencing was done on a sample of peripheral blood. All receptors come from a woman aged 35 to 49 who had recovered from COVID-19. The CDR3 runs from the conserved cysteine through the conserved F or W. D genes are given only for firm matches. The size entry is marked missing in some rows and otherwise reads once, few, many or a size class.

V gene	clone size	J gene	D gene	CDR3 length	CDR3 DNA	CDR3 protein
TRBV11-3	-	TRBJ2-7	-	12	TGTGCCAGCAGCTTATCAGAGGGCGAGCAGTACTTC	CASSLSEGEQYF
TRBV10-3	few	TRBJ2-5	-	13	TGTGCCATCAGTGGGCCAGGTCAAGAGACCCAGTACTTC	CAISGPGQETQYF
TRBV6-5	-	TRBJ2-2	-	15	TGTGCCAGCAGTTATGGGGCAGCGAACACCGGGGAGCTGTTTTTT	CASSYGAANTGELFF
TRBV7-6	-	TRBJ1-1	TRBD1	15	TGTGCCAGCAGCTTAGAGGTCCAGGGGGCGACTGAAGCTTTCTTT	CASSLEVQGATEAFF
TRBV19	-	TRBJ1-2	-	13	TGTGCCAGTAGTCCGCGAAGTCTATATGGCTACACCTTC	CASSPRSLYGYTF
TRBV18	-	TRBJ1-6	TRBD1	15	TGTGCCAGCTCACCGACCGGGACAGGGGATTCACCCCTCCACTTT	CASSPTGTGDSPLHF
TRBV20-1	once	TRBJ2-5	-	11	TGCAGTGCTGAACGGGAGGAGACCCAGTACTTC	CSAEREETQYF
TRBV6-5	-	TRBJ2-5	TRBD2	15	TGTGCCAGCAGTTACTCCGGACTAGGAGACGAGACCCAGTACTTC	CASSYSGLGDETQYF
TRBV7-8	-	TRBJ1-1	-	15	TGTGCCAGCAGCCCCGCCGGGGGGGCGAACACTGAAGCTTTCTTT	CASSPAGGANTEAFF
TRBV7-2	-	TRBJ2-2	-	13	TGTGCCAGCAGCCAGGAGGCTTACGGGGAGCTGTTTTTT	CASSQEAYGELFF
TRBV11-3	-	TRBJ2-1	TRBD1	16	TGTGCCAGCAGCTTAGTCTCCGGGACAGCCTACAATGAGCAGTTCTTC	CASSLVSGTAYNEQFF
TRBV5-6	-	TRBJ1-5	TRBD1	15	TGTGCCAGCAGCCCGGACAGGGGAGCCAATCAGCCCCAGCATTTT	CASSPDRGANQPQHF
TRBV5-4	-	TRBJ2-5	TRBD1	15	TGTGCCAGCAGCCAGGGACAGTACGACCAAGAGACCCAGTACTTC	CASSQGQYDQETQYF
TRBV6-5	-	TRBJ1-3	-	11	TGTGCCACCCGACAGAAAAACACCATATATTTT	CATRQKNTIYF
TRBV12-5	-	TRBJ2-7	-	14	TGTGCTAGTGGTTTTCCGGGCGGGTACTACGAGCAGTACTTC	CASGFPGGYYEQYF
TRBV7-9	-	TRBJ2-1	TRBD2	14	TGTGCCAGCAGCGTTAGCGGGACCTACAATGAGCAGTTCTTC	CASSVSGTYNEQFF
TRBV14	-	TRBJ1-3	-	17	TGTGCCAGCAGCCAAGATAGTTTCGGGGGTACAAGAAACACCATATATTTT	CASSQDSFGGTRNTIYF
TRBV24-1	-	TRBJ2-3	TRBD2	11	TGTGCCACCAGTGGCGGGGGTACGCAGTATTTT	CATSGGGTQYF
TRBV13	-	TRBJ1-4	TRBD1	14	TGTGCCAGCAGTTCCCGGACAGGGGATGAAAAACTGTTTTTT	CASSSRTGDEKLFF
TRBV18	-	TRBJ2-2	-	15	TGTGCCAGCTCACCTTACGCCTCGGACACCGGGGAGCTGTTTTTT	CASSPYASDTGELFF